The present TCR beta chain was sequenced within a study of STAT5B mutations in CD4+ large granular lymphocyte leukemia. General observations from the study: No patients shared main leukemic clonotypes, though roughly 27% appeared at low frequency elsewhere. Compared with healthy controls (2/35), patient top clones favored TRBV06 (8/27).

Control samples were healthy donors' buffy coats. Concerning this clone: Its antigen is still unknown.

Sequenced by immunoSEQ multiplex PCR; TCRdb stores in-frame clones only, minus some. Among under 35,000 clones listed, 85% to 90% were seen once. This CDR3 has 18 amino acids. V was cut by 3 bases and J by 2 bases, with 22 bases left in between. Germline CDR1 reads MDHEN; CDR2 reads SYDVKM. The sequence came from a human donor in good health. Sequenced: CD4+ T cells from blood buffy coats. The chain is built from TRBV28 and TRBJ1-2; D call uncertain. In DNA form, the CDR3 reads TGTGCCAGCAGTTTTTTACGGGCGAGCTCTCTATTGAACTATGGCTACACCTTC. This translates into CASSFLRASSLLNYGYTF.